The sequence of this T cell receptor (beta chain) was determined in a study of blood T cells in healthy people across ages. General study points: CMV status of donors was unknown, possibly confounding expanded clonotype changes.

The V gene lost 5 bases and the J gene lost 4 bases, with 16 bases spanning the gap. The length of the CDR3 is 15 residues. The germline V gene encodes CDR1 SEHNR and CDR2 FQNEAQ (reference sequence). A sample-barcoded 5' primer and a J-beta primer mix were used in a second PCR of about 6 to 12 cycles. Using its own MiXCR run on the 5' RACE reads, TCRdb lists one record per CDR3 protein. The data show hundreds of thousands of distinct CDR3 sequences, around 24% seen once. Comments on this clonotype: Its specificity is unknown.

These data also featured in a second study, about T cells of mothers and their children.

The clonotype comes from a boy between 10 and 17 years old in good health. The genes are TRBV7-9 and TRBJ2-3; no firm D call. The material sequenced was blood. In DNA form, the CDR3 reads TGTGCCAGCAGCCTAGACGTCCTACGGGCAGATACGCAGTATTTT. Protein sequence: CASSLDVLRADTQYF.